This passage covers 22 T cell receptor beta chains from one sample sequenced in a study of T-cell memory formation after mild COVID-19 (TCRdb year 2021). Receptor amplification or capture employed 5' RACE. TCRdb records Illumina NovaSeq 6000 as the sequencer. In TCRdb, the public reads were trimmed at Q25 with fastp and aligned with MiXCR, with productive beta chains retained. Entries are consolidated by CDR3 protein sequence, retaining the most common genes and DNA. Recorded for this sample are some 350,000 distinct CDR3 sequences; around 15% of them occurred a single time. The ten largest account for approximately 20% of the sample. The source material was PBMCs or a T cell subset sorted from them (not recorded which). These receptors originate from a young man who had mild COVID-19 (a few samples of this study predate the infection). The sample titles of this study are shuffled in the database, so cell type and time point are left out; the donor was told from shared clones.

This clonotype was detected only a few times. The V call is TRBV7-2, the J call TRBJ2-1; unclear D gene. The CDR3 is 16 residues long. Germline CDR1 SGHTA, CDR2 FQGNSA. V was trimmed by 1 base and J by 1 base, leaving 11 bases between them. DNA of the CDR3: TGTGCCAGCAGCTTAGATCGAGACGGATCCTACAATGAGCAGTTCTTC. It yields the protein CASSLDRDGSYNEQFF.

The chain uses TRBV20-1 and TRBJ2-1; TRBD2 matches at 9 bases. This CDR3 is built from 14 residues. Germline V gene lookup returns CDR1 DFQATT and CDR2 SNEGSKA (reference sequence). V gave up 1 base and J gave up 7 bases; unmatched junction bases: 5. Here the CDR3 reads CSARVASGINEQFF. In DNA, the CDR3 is TGCAGTGCTAGAGTAGCTAGCGGGATAAATGAGCAGTTCTTC.

This clonotype occurred many times. V gene TRBV4-1 combines with J gene TRBJ2-1; 7 bases map to TRBD1. The CDR3 totals 19 residues. The germline V gene has CDR1 MGHRA and CDR2 YSYEKL. The junction had 20 bases not matched to a gene; V was cut back by 5 bases and J by 4 bases. Here the CDR3 reads CASSGHRVRGPGGYNEQFF. The CDR3 nucleotides read TGCGCCAGCAGCGGGCACAGGGTTAGAGGGCCAGGGGGATACAATGAGCAGTTCTTC.

The gene calls are TRBV11-2 and TRBJ2-2; tentative D call: TRBD1 (5 bases). The CDR3 runs 18 residues. CDR1 and CDR2 (germline): SGHAT, FQNNGV. V was clipped by 5 bases and J by 7 bases, with 26 bases between them. The CDR3 nucleotides read TGTGCCAGCAGCCCGATTCTTACTACAAGGACCACAGGCGGGGAGCTGTTTTTT. It is translated as CASSPILTTRTTGGELFF.

In its sample, this clonotype was seen many times. In DNA form, the CDR3 reads TGTGCCAGCAGTTTATACGGGACTAGCAGCTCCTACGAGCAGTACTTC. Translating it yields CASSLYGTSSSYEQYF. The rearrangement uses TRBV27 and TRBJ2-7; TRBD2 agrees at 9 bases. With 1 base clipped from V and 0 bases from J, the junction kept 4 bases outside the gene matches. Germline V gene data show CDR1 as MNHEY and CDR2 as SMNVEV (reference sequence). CDR3 length: 16 residues.

This rearrangement joins TRBV5-1 to TRBJ2-5; 7 nucleotides match TRBD1. The CDR3 extends over 14 amino acids. V was clipped by 3 bases and J by 2 bases; unmatched bases: 4. The V gene's germline CDR1 is SGHRS and CDR2 YFSETQ. This CDR3 is CASSWGQRQETQYF. DNA for the CDR3: TGCGCCAGCAGCTGGGGACAGAGGCAAGAGACCCAGTACTTC.

This chain links TRBV5-1 with TRBJ1-4; 7 nucleotides align to TRBD1. CDR1 is SGHRS and CDR2 is YFSETQ in the germline V gene. The J segment lost 4 bases and the V segment lost 4 bases, leaving 7 bases of the junction unmatched. This CDR3 has 15 amino acids. The CDR3 DNA sequence: TGCGCCAGCAGCACGGGACAGCTTATTAATGAAAAACTGTTTTTT. Translating it yields CASSTGQLINEKLFF.

This clonotype was seen a few times. The chain recombines TRBV7-2 with TRBJ2-7, with D maybe TRBD2 (7 bases). The CDR3 consists of 14 residues. Looked up from germline, CDR1 is SGHTA and CDR2 is FQGNSA. V gave up 1 base and J gave up 4 bases, with 11 bases separating them. The CDR3 nucleotides are TGTGCCAGCAGCTTAGACCGGGGGGCTTACGAGCAGTACGTC. Encoded protein: CASSLDRGAYEQYV.

This rearrangement joins TRBV7-9 to TRBJ2-5; 15 nucleotides align to TRBD2. With V trimmed by 6 bases and J by 4 bases, 6 bases remained unmatched. Looked up from germline, CDR1 is SEHNR and CDR2 is FQNEAQ (reference sequence). This CDR3 is 16 amino acids long. DNA for the CDR3: TGTGCCAGCAGTTCCGGGACTAGCGGGGGGCGAGAGACCCAGTACTTC. Translating gives CASSSGTSGGRETQYF.

This chain joins TRBV6-6 and TRBJ1-2, with 7 positions matching TRBD1. Germline values: CDR1 MNHNY, CDR2 SVGAGI (reference sequence). The trim removed 6 bases at V and 8 bases at J, leaving 9 bases unmatched. The CDR3 length is 13 residues. The CDR3 loop reads CASSHDRAYGYTF. The CDR3 nucleotides are TGTGCCAGCAGCCACGACAGGGCTTACGGCTACACCTTC.

This clonotype was observed a few times. The rearrangement links TRBV30 to TRBJ2-7; the D is unclear. V dropped 2 bases and J dropped 2 bases, with 7 bases sitting between them. Per germline, CDR1 GTSNPN and CDR2 SVGIG (reference sequence). The CDR3 sequence is 12 residues long. CDR3 protein: CAWSIGPYEQYF. DNA for the CDR3: TGTGCCTGGAGTATTGGGCCCTACGAGCAGTACTTC.

This clonotype appeared a few times. The chain joins TRBV20-1 to TRBJ2-5; no firm D call. The germline V and J ends were trimmed by 4 bases and 5 bases, with 8 bases remaining between them. CDR1 is DFQATT and CDR2 is SNEGSKA in the germline V gene (reference sequence). The CDR3 has 11 amino acids. In DNA form, the CDR3 reads TGCAGTGCTACCTTCGGGGAGACCCAGTACTTC. It encodes CSATFGETQYF.

This clonotype was picked up many times. This chain connects TRBV10-3 to TRBJ2-5; unclear D gene. The V end was cut by 0 bases, the J end by 5 bases, with 4 bases between. Germline V gene data show CDR1 as ENHRY and CDR2 as SYGVKD. The CDR3 has 12 amino acids. The CDR3 is CAISESGETQYF. CDR3 nucleotides: TGTGCCATCAGTGAGTCGGGGGAGACCCAGTACTTC.

This chain uses TRBV7-9 with TRBJ2-1, with unresolved D. The CDR3 spans 14 residues. Germline values: CDR1 SEHNR, CDR2 FQNEAQ (reference sequence). Trimming cost V 5 bases and J 2 bases, with 10 bases left between them. CDR3 loop: CASSPPATYNEQFF. As DNA, the CDR3 is TGTGCCAGCAGCCCCCCAGCGACCTACAATGAGCAGTTCTTC.

The chain couples TRBV20-1 to TRBJ2-3; D not resolved. CDR1 is DFQATT, CDR2 SNEGSKA, per germline (reference sequence). The CDR3 spans 13 residues. V lost 1 base and J lost 9, with 14 bases in between. Written as DNA, the CDR3 is TGCAGTGCTAGAGCACGTACCTTGTACACGCAGTATTTT. Translating it yields CSARARTLYTQYF.

This clonotype qualifies as medium-sized. V is TRBV4-2 and J is TRBJ2-2; 9 bases match TRBD1. CDR3 length: 15 residues. Germline V gene sequence: CDR1 LGHNA, CDR2 YNFKEQ. V shed 1 base and J 3 bases; nucleotides not matched to a gene: 0. The CDR3 DNA reads as TGTGCCAGCAGCCAAGGACAGGGGGACACCGGGGAGCTGTTTTTT. Its translation is CASSQGQGDTGELFF.

This clonotype came up a few times. The rearrangement links TRBV12-3 or TRBV12-4 to TRBJ1-5; a weak D match, TRBD1 (6 bases). With 5 bases removed from V and 5 bases from J, the gap between germline ends came to 10 bases. This CDR3 is built from 13 residues. The CDR3 spells CASSQGSDQPQHF. The CDR3 coding sequence is TGTGCCAGCAGTCAGGGGTCGGATCAGCCCCAGCATTTT.

This clonotype was seen only a few times. This rearrangement joins TRBV5-1 to TRBJ1-4, with TRBD1 matching over 7 bases. V dropped 0 bases and J dropped 14; count of bases not matched to a gene: 13. The germline V gene has CDR1 SGHRS and CDR2 YFSETQ. The CDR3 is 15 residues long. CDR3 in amino acids: CASSLAGQDLSGLFF. CDR3 nucleotides: TGCGCCAGCAGCTTGGCCGGACAGGACCTCTCCGGGCTGTTTTTT.

This clonotype was counted ten times or more. The rearrangement uses TRBV2 and TRBJ2-1, with TRBD2 matching 7 bases. Germline V gene lookup returns CDR1 SNHLY and CDR2 FYNNEI. CDR3 size: 14 residues. J gave up 1 base and V 4 bases, and 1 base lay outside the gene matches. Written as DNA, the CDR3 is TGTGCCAGCAGTGGACTAGCATCCTACAATGAGCAGTTCTTC. Its translation: CASSGLASYNEQFF.

This clonotype was detected only a few times. The chain has TRBV7-9 and TRBJ1-5, with 7 nucleotides matching TRBD1. Germline CDR1 SEHNR, CDR2 FQNEAQ (reference sequence). V lost 1 base to trimming and J lost 7 bases; unmatched junction nucleotides: 4. The CDR3 spans 14 residues. CDR3 protein: CASSLGQGKQPQHF. The CDR3 DNA follows: TGTGCCAGCAGCTTAGGACAGGGTAAGCAGCCCCAGCATTTT.

V is TRBV24-1 and J is TRBJ2-1; D is undetermined. Germline CDR1 reads KGHDR; CDR2 reads SFDVKD. Trimming took off 4 bases at V and 5 bases at J, with 11 bases between the two ends. The CDR3 runs 14 residues. The CDR3 bases are TGTGCCACCAGTGACGGGCTAAGTGACAATGAGCAGTTCTTC. This codes for CATSDGLSDNEQFF.

Ten or more counts support this clonotype. V is TRBV6-5 and J is TRBJ1-1; D unresolved. Germline CDR1 is MNHEY and CDR2 is SVGAGI. This CDR3 contains 13 residues. V lost 2 bases and J lost 2, with 6 bases in between. The CDR3 DNA is TGTGCCAGCAGTTACAGAGGAAACACTGAAGCTTTCTTT. It specifies CASSYRGNTEAFF.